Listed here are 30 T cell receptor beta chains from one sample, sequenced in a study of tumor-infiltrating lymphocytes in primary liver carcinoma. A constant-region primer served to make TCR beta cDNA from roughly 460 ng total RNA. Slightly modified ARM-PCR, run as three nested multiplex PCR rounds, produced the TCR beta libraries. The study ran its first two PCR rounds for roughly 10 cycles each, using TRBV1-TRBV30 forward primers and a C-beta reverse primer. TCRdb reprocessed the multiplex PCR reads with MiXCR, giving one entry per CDR3 protein. The profile shows about 110,000 distinct CDR3 sequences, around two thirds of them singletons. Unsorted bulk tissue (roughly 19-30 mg) underwent RNA and DNA co-extraction. Sequencing input: liver tumor tissue from sampling region 1. Subset reported: tumor region T1, superior pole. The receptors were sampled from a woman aged 55-70 years with primary liver carcinoma and hepatitis B virus infection.

In its sample, this clonotype was seen many times. The chain joins TRBV10-3 to TRBJ2-1, with D possibly called TRBD1 or TRBD2 (6 bases each). Germline V gene lookup returns CDR1 ENHRY and CDR2 SYGVKD. This CDR3 is 17 amino acids long. Trimming cost V 8 bases and J 6 bases, with 26 bases left between them. The CDR3 protein is CAIDQGGKRGKINEQFF. The CDR3 bases are TGTGCCATCGACCAAGGGGGGAAGAGGGGGAAAATCAATGAGCAGTTCTTC.

With regard to this clonotype: At one boundary the junction diverges from the germline segment, which might be a read error. This chain connects TRBV12-3 or TRBV12-4 to TRBJ2-3, with D perhaps TRBD1 or TRBD2 (5 bases each). CDR3 length equals 16 residues. The CDR3: CASSSLRDSSTGTQYF. CDR3 DNA: TGTGCCAGCAGTTCGCTGAGAGACTCTAGCACAGGTACGCAGTATTTT.

In the case of this clonotype: A read error may produce the germline difference seen at one junction end. J is TRBJ2-1 and V is TRBV12-3 or TRBV12-4; D unresolved. The CDR3 loop spans 15 amino acids. CDR3 nucleotide sequence: TGTGGCAGCAGTCCCTGGAACAGAAATTACGATGAGCAGTTCTTC. Its protein is CGSSPWNRNYDEQFF.

As concerns this clonotype: Because the CDR3 is missing its conserved closing phenylalanine or tryptophan, this is likely a read error. This chain uses TRBV11-2 with TRBJ1-6; no clear D. Germline V lookup: CDR1 SGHAT, CDR2 FQNNGV. The length of the CDR3 is 14 residues. The DNA of the CDR3 is TGTGCAAGCAGCTCAACGAGTAGGAGCTCACCCCTCCACTTA. This translates into CASSSTSRSSPLHL.

Turning to this clonotype: The junction and the germline gene differ at one end; a read error may be behind it. This chain uses TRBV28 with TRBJ1-1; a weak D match, TRBD1 (5 bases). CDR1 MDHEN and CDR2 SYDVKM come from the germline V gene. CDR3 size: 15 residues. DNA for the CDR3: TGTGCCAGCAGTGAGGGAGGGGCCGCGGGCACTAAAGCTTTCTTT. It is translated as CASSEGGAAGTKAFF.

Concerning this clonotype: Compared with germline, one end of the junction differs, possibly owing to a read error. The chain recombines TRBV29-1 with TRBJ2-5; either TRBD1 or TRBD2 may fit D (7 bases each). Germline loops: CDR1 SQVTM, CDR2 ANQGSEA. This CDR3 region has 13 residues. The CDR3 loop is CGVRGGRGETQYF. The CDR3 bases are TGCGGCGTCAGGGGGGGCAGGGGAGAGACCCAGTACTTC.

Notes on this clonotype: With a much larger clone just one base away, this may be a read error. The V gene is TRBV12-3 or TRBV12-4, the J gene TRBJ2-7; the D gene is possibly TRBD2 (6 bases). The CDR3 has 15 residues. The CDR3 DNA reads TGTGTCAGCAGTTTAGGTCCAGGAGGGATCTACGAGCAGTACTTC. Amino acid sequence: CVSSLGPGGIYEQYF.

The chain couples TRBV6-1 to TRBJ2-1; D ambiguous. In germline, CDR1 is MNHNS, CDR2 SASEGT. Trimming left V 10 bases short and J 9 bases short, with 13 bases between. The CDR3 consists of 11 residues. The CDR3, as DNA: TGTGCCAACGGTGAAGGCTTTGAGCAGTTCTTC. Protein product: CANGEGFEQFF.

Worth noting for this clonotype: A much larger clone is a single base away; this may be a read error. The chain combines TRBV14 with TRBJ1-2, with D tentatively TRBD1 (5 bases). The CDR3 sequence is 15 residues long. Germline V gene lookup returns CDR1 SGHDN and CDR2 FVKESK. CDR3 nucleotides: TGTGCCAGCAGCCCTACGCAGGGAATCGGCTATAGCTACACCTTC. Encoded protein: CASSPTQGIGYSYTF.

About this clonotype itself: One end of the junction fails to match germline, which may point to a read error. The chain joins TRBV11-3 to TRBJ2-1; D may be TRBD1 (6 bases). Germline V gene sequence: CDR1 SGHNT, CDR2 YENEEA. This CDR3 contains 19 residues. CDR3 sequence: CDSSLDFFFRGSSYNEQLF. CDR3 nucleotides: TGTGACAGCAGCTTAGATTTTTTTTTCAGGGGAAGCTCCTACAATGAGCAGCTCTTC.

Points on this clonotype: Sequence at one end of the junction differs from germline and may be a read error. This sequence joins TRBV24-1 and TRBJ2-3; D is uncertain. The CDR3 runs 15 residues. The germline gives CDR1 KGHDR, CDR2 SFDVKD. CDR3 in amino acids: CATSESAASIDTQYF. The DNA for the CDR3 is TGTGCCACCAGTGAGTCGGCAGCCAGCATAGATACGCAGTATTTT.

The V call is TRBV29-1, the J call TRBJ2-7; D is unclear. Germline values: CDR1 SQVTM, CDR2 ANQGSEA. The CDR3 runs 12 residues. Trimming pared 2 bases from V and 7 bases from J, leaving 12 bases between. The CDR3 spells CSVEWSFGEQYF. In DNA form, the CDR3 reads TGCAGCGTTGAATGGTCCTTTGGTGAGCAGTACTTC.

This clonotype has a count of ten or more. The V gene is TRBV28, the J gene TRBJ2-5; 9 bases are shared with TRBD1. With 6 bases clipped from V and 4 bases from J, the junction kept 3 bases outside the gene matches. The CDR3 covers 13 residues. Germline V lookup: CDR1 MDHEN, CDR2 SYDVKM. The CDR3 DNA sequence: TGTGCCAGCAGCCGGACAGGGGTAGAGACCCAGTACTTC. Its protein is CASSRTGVETQYF. Combining the CDR3 with reference TRBV28 and TRBJ2-5 gives the whole variable domain DVKVTQSSRYLVKRTGEKVFLECVQDMDHENMFWYRQDPGLGLRLIYFSYDVKMKEKGDIPEGYSVSREKKERFSLILESASTNQTSMYLCASSRTGVETQYFGPGTRLLVL.

This clonotype was picked up a small number of times. This chain links TRBV7-9 with TRBJ2-1; D may match TRBD1 or TRBD2 (5 bases each). V was clipped by 2 bases and J by 7 bases, with 18 bases between them. The CDR3 spans 16 residues. In germline, CDR1 is SEHNR, CDR2 FQNEAQ (reference sequence). The CDR3 DNA reads as TGTGCCAGCAGCTTATCCCACGTCGGGGCGTGGAATGAGCAGTTCTTC. It specifies CASSLSHVGAWNEQFF.

Remarks on this clonotype: It is likely a read error, because the conserved phenylalanine at the end of the CDR3 is missing. The chain is built from TRBV12-3 or TRBV12-4 and TRBJ1-5, with TRBD1 matching 7 bases. The CDR3 consists of 13 residues. The CDR3 protein is CAGSPPGGQPQHS. CDR3 DNA sequence: TGTGCCGGCAGTCCCCCAGGGGGTCAGCCCCAGCATTCT.

There are many counts of this clonotype. The chain links TRBV12-3 or TRBV12-4 to TRBJ2-6, with TRBD1 as a possible D gene (5 bases). This CDR3 comprises 13 residues. The V and J ends lost 5 bases and 7 bases respectively, with 9 bases between them. The CDR3 protein is CASSPDRANVLTF. Written as DNA, the CDR3 is TGTGCCAGCAGTCCCGACAGAGCCAACGTCCTGACTTTC.

This clonotype has ten or more counts. A much larger clone is a single base away; this may be a read error. The CDR3 DNA reads TGTGCCGGCAGCTTGGGGGGGACGTGGAGGCAGTATTTT. This sequence encodes CAGSLGGTWRQYF. This chain joins TRBV11-3 and TRBJ2-3; 7 bases align to TRBD2. Germline V CDR1 and CDR2: SGHNT, YENEEA. The CDR3 is 13 amino acids.

Details on this clonotype: One end of the junction varies from germline; a read error may be responsible. The V and J genes are TRBV5-4 and TRBJ2-1, with 7 positions matching TRBD1. This CDR3 has 14 amino acids. The V gene's germline CDR1 is SGHNT and CDR2 YYREEE (reference sequence). The CDR3 bases are TGTGCCAGCAGCGGGGACAGCTCCTACAATGGGCAGTTCTTC. Residues: CASSGDSSYNGQFF. Together with reference TRBV5-4 and TRBJ2-1, the CDR3 gives the full variable domain: ETGVTQSPTHLIKTRGQQVTLRCSSQSGHNTVSWYQQALGQGPQFIFQYYREEENGRGNFPPRFSGLQFPNYSSELNVNALELDDSALYLCASSGDSSYNGQFFGPGTRLTVL.

The chain has TRBV30 and TRBJ1-2, with D uncertain. The CDR3 sequence is 14 residues long. Trimming pared 2 bases from V and 4 bases from J, leaving 14 bases between. CDR1 is GTSNPN, CDR2 SVGIG, per germline (reference sequence). The CDR3: CAWSPLSEFYGYTF. The CDR3 region has the DNA TGTGCCTGGAGTCCGTTAAGCGAATTCTATGGCTACACCTTC.

About this clonotype itself: This may be a read error: a much more frequent sequence differs by one nucleotide. The chain combines TRBV5-1 with TRBJ2-3; 13 bases fit TRBD2. The CDR3 is made up of 19 amino acids. CDR1 and CDR2 from the germline V gene are SGHRS and YFSETQ. After removal of 0 bases from V and 2 bases from J, the junction contained 9 bases not matched to a gene. The CDR3 loop reads CASSLEGTTSGRSTDTQYF. The CDR3 DNA sequence: TGCGCCAGCAGCTTGGAAGGGACGACTAGCGGGAGGTCCACAGATACGCAGTATTTT.

As regards this clonotype: A junction end diverges from the germline sequence, so it may reflect a read error. The V call is TRBV11-1, the J call TRBJ2-1; 8 positions match TRBD2. Per the germline V gene, CDR1 is SGHAT and CDR2 is FQDESV (reference sequence). The CDR3 has 18 residues. This CDR3 is CASSLVGTSGQTYDEQFF. The CDR3, as DNA: TGTGCCAGCAGCTTAGTTGGGACTAGTGGTCAAACCTACGATGAGCAGTTCTTC. Variable domain in full (rest from reference TRBV11-1 and TRBJ2-1): EAEVAQSPRYKITEKSQAVAFWCDPISGHATLYWYRQILGQGPELLVQFQDESVVDDSQLPKDRFSAERLKGVDSTLKIQPAELGDSAMYLCASSLVGTSGQTYDEQFFGPGTRLTVL.

The chain couples TRBV29-1 to TRBJ2-1; TRBD2 matches at 9 bases. There are 12 residues in the CDR3. V lost 7 bases, J lost 12 bases, and 10 bases stayed unmatched. Germline-derived CDR1 and CDR2 are SQVTM and ANQGSEA. The CDR3 is CSATTSGHGQFF. CDR3 nucleotides: TGCAGCGCTACGACTAGCGGTCACGGGCAGTTCTTC.

Comment on this clonotype: One end of the junction fails to match germline, which may point to a read error. This chain uses TRBV28 with TRBJ2-2, with 9 nucleotides matching TRBD1. CDR3 length: 14 amino acids. Germline CDR1 MDHEN, CDR2 SYDVKM. CDR3 region: CASRGQGWTGELVF. The CDR3 nucleotides are TGTGCCAGCAGGGGACAGGGTTGGACCGGGGAGCTGGTTTTT.

As to this clonotype: Sequence at one end of the junction differs from germline and may be a read error. The chain couples TRBV29-1 to TRBJ2-3; 8 nucleotides match TRBD1. The CDR3 length is 14 residues. The germline V gene has CDR1 SQVTM and CDR2 ANQGSEA. DNA of the CDR3: TGCACCGTTGGGGACAGGACCCTCACACATACTCAGTATTTT. Translation: CTVGDRTLTHTQYF.

The chain joins TRBV5-1 to TRBJ1-4; D is possibly TRBD1 (6 bases). There are 15 residues in the CDR3. Trimming cost V 4 bases and J 5 bases, with 15 bases left between them. Germline V gene data show CDR1 as SGHRS and CDR2 as YFSETQ. The CDR3 DNA sequence: TGCGCCAGCAGCCGGGACGGACAGCTGAATGAAAAACTGTTTTTT. Protein: CASSRDGQLNEKLFF.

The V call is TRBV10-2, the J call TRBJ1-1; 9 bases are shared with TRBD1. Trimming took 6 bases from V and 4 from J; bases not matched to a gene: 6. Germline CDR1 is WSHSY and CDR2 is SAAADI. The CDR3 spans 14 residues. CDR3 protein: CASRLQGASTEAFF. CDR3 in DNA: TGCGCCAGCAGGTTACAGGGGGCGAGCACTGAAGCTTTCTTT.

On this clonotype: A much larger clone sits a single nucleotide away, making a read error possible. The rearrangement uses TRBV29-1 and TRBJ2-1; possibly TRBD2 for D (6 bases). CDR3 length equals 15 residues. Germline V lookup: CDR1 SQVTM, CDR2 ANQGSEA. The CDR3 spells CNVEQVAAKWNEQFF. CDR3 DNA: TGCAACGTTGAACAAGTAGCGGCCAAGTGGAATGAGCAGTTCTTC.

About this clonotype itself: A single base separates this from a much larger clone, so it may be a read error. This CDR3 fails to terminate in the conserved phenylalanine or tryptophan, so it likely reflects a read error. The gene calls are TRBV6-2 or TRBV6-3 and TRBJ1-2, with D possibly matching TRBD1 (5 bases). Germline CDR1 is MNHEY and CDR2 is SVGEGT. The ends were cut back, 6 bases at V and 2 bases at J, with 13 bases in the middle. The CDR3 extends over 14 amino acids. For the CDR3, the DNA is TGTGCCAGCAGAAAAGGGACGGTCAACTATGGCTACACCTCC. It yields the protein CASRKGTVNYGYTS.

With regard to this clonotype: A much larger clonotype is one base distant, so this may be a read error. CDR3 in DNA: TGTGCCAGCAGGAGACTAACGGCAGGGTTCAATGAGCAGTTCTTC. Its translation: CASRRLTAGFNEQFF. The V call is TRBV6-1, the J call TRBJ2-1, with D perhaps matching TRBD1 or TRBD2 (5 bases each). The ends were cut back, 6 bases at V and 6 bases at J, with 18 bases in the middle. From germline, CDR1 is MNHNS and CDR2 SASEGT. CDR3 length: 15 amino acids.

This sequence joins TRBV28 and TRBJ2-7; D is uncertain. Per the germline V gene, CDR1 is MDHEN and CDR2 is SYDVKM. This CDR3 is built from 12 residues. V was trimmed by 6 bases and J by 1 base, leaving 7 bases between them. The CDR3 protein is CASSRRSYEQYF. The CDR3 DNA is TGTGCCAGCAGCCGGCGGTCCTACGAGCAGTACTTC.